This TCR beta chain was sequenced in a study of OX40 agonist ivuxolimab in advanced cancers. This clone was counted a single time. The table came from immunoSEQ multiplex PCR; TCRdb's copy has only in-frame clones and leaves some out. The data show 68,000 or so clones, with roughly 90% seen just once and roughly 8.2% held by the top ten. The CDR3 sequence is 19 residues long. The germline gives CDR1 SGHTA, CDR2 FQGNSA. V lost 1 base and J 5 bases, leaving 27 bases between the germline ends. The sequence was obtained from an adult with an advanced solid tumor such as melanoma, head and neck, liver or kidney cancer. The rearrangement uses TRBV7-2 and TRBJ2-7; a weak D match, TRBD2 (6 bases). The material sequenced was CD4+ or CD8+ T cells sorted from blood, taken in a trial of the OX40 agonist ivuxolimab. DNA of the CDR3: TGTGCCAGCAGCTTAGAGTCGGGGAGGTCCCTAGGGACGGCCAACGAGCAGTACTTC. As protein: CASSLESGRSLGTANEQYF. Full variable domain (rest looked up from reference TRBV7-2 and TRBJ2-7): GAGVSQSPSNKVTEKGKDVELRCDPISGHTALYWYRQSLGQGLEFLIYFQGNSAPDKSGLPSDRFSAERTGGSVSTLTIQRTQQEDSAVYLCASSLESGRSLGTANEQYFGPGTRLTVT.